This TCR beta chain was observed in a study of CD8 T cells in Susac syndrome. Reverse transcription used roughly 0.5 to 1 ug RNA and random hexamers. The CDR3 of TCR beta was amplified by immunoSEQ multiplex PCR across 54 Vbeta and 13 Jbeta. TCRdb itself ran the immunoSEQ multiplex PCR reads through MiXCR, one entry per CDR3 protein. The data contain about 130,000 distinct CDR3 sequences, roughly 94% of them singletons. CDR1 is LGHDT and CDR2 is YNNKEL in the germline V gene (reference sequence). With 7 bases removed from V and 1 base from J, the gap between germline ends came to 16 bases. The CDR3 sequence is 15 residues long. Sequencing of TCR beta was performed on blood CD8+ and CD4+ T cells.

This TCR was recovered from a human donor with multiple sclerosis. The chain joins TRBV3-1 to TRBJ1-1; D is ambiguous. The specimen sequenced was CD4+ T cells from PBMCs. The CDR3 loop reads CASTANRLTNTEAFF. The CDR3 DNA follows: TGTGCCAGCACCGCCAACCGGCTCACGAACACTGAAGCTTTCTTT.